This T cell receptor beta chain was captured in a study of regulatory T cells in long-lasting Graves disease (dated by TCRdb to the early 2020s). In the study overall: Patients with newly diagnosed Graves' disease had been on antithyroid drugs for under 3 months. The study took place in China and was registered as a clinical trial. Patients with persistent Graves' disease were compared with patients with newly diagnosed Graves' disease using TCR sequencing and RNA sequencing of peripheral blood. A total of some 33 samples were covered by TCR sequencing, comprising 13 persistent and some 20 newly diagnosed Graves' disease patients.

The time point label for this specimen denotes: newly diagnosed GD, antithyroid drugs for less than 3 months. RNA was extracted from PBMCs in TRIzol for both TCR sequencing and RNA sequencing. The diagnosis of Graves' disease followed American Thyroid Association guidelines. The patients came from an endocrinology department in Xi'an, China. Each patient gave around 9.2 milliliters of peripheral blood, collected in an EDTA anticoagulant tube. Ficoll Paque Plus density gradient separation was used to isolate PBMCs, and no further T cell sorting was performed. RNA quality was checked with an Agilent 2100 Bioanalyzer and agarose gel, and concentration with a NanoDrop 2000. Spanning cysteine to phenylalanine, the CDR3 consists of 15 amino acids. Only CDR3 DNA is held: 45 bases, read in frame from base 1. Cut back by 7 bases and 10 bases, the V and J ends lie 20 bases apart. Overall study outcomes, separate from this receptor: TRBV28, TRBJ1-2 and TRBJ2-5 were preferentially used in persistent disease, while TRBV20-1 and TRBJ2-1 were favored in newly diagnosed disease. As a limitation, the authors acknowledged that the small sample size may reduce accuracy. Patients with persistent disease shared more public clonotypes (around 3,000) than newly diagnosed patients did (approximately 1,000). Sequencing and analysis were restricted to the TCR beta chain. Only peripheral blood was studied, because thyroid tissue, the primary lesion, was inaccessible. Persistent Graves' disease patients showed lower TCR Shannon entropy and fewer highly expanded clones than newly diagnosed patients, suggesting clonal expansion.

Libraries came from multiplex PCR. These reads were obtained on an Illumina HiSeq 4000. TCR beta libraries were built with iRepertoire HTBI primers and Arm-PCR amplification of CDR3 regions. Before sequencing, the PCR products went through gel purification. Per the source publication's procedure: Gene usage analysis of CDR3 amino acid clonotypes relied on the approximately 60 TRBV and fewer than 15 TRBJ segments identified across samples. COPE and FqMerger were used to merge the filtered high-quality paired reads into contigs. BLAST was used to align contigs to IMGT TRBV, TRBD and TRBJ reference genes, and CDR3 was defined according to IMGT. Highly expanded clones were defined as clonotypes with a frequency above 0.1%. Shannon entropy served as the measure of repertoire diversity, while the Gini coefficient captured V-J evenness. Public clonotypes were defined as clonotypes shared by more than one individual. TCRdb's own reprocessing of the public reads used fastp at Q25 and MiXCR and kept productive beta chains. One record per CDR3 amino acid sequence lists the most common genes and DNA. These V and J calls derive from TCRdb rather than the authors' analysis. This sample gives roughly 560,000 distinct CDR3 sequences in total; about 16% of them show up just once. 20% to 25% of the sample comes from the top ten.

This clonotype showed up just a few times. Its antigen is not yet known. Base qualities are not at hand, and no much larger clone is one base apart. This sample also appeared in a second study, on T cells in Graves' hyperthyroidism and ophthalmopathy. As noted in the second study: Stable Graves' hyperthyroidism was defined as the absence of progression to ophthalmopathy over 18 months of follow-up. Hyperthyroidism patients were newly diagnosed, with disease duration under 2 months, and aged 18 to 65 years. Any patient with an uncontrolled infection, another autoimmune disease, pregnancy or lactation was excluded. Diagnoses relied on clinical symptoms, serum thyroxine and TRAb, thyroid ultrasound and orbital computed tomography. A first-round RT-PCR of the TCR CDR3 used the HTBI primer set with the Qiagen OneStep RT-PCR kit. Most expanded thyroid clonotypes (frequency above 0.001) were also found in blood, which suggests that blood repertoires may mirror thyroid immune responses. Ophthalmopathy was separated from stable hyperthyroidism by a 13 V-J signature model, with 85% to 90% sensitivity and 81% to 82% specificity obtained in cross-validation and 80%/75% obtained in testing. In validation, progression to ophthalmopathy was predicted by the model with nearly 71% sensitivity and 72.22% specificity, a median of about 6.8 months before onset. A discovery cohort of roughly 96 patients, 43 with Graves' ophthalmopathy and 57 with stable Graves' hyperthyroidism, was used to find distinguishing TCR V-J signatures. Prospective prediction of ophthalmopathy was tested in an independent validation cohort of 18 hyperthyroidism patients and 17 patients who later progressed to ophthalmopathy. The 75 to 100 discovery patients were divided at random into training and test sets in a 7:3 ratio. In addition, the study compared T-cell repertoires in thyroid tissue and in blood from five or six Graves' hyperthyroidism patients. After blood sampling, hyperthyroidism patients were treated with methimazole at a starting dose of 30 mg daily, and ophthalmopathy patients were treated with high-dose intravenous methylprednisolone. Libraries were constructed in a second round of multiplex PCR, after which size selection and purification were performed. The libraries were sequenced on an Illumina HiSeq2000 using paired-end 100 bp reads. Raw data were processed with SOAPnuke, discarding reads with adapters, uncalled bases, mean Phred below 15, or no exact constant-primer or identifier match. COPE v1.2.5 was used to merge high-quality paired reads, and clonotypes were defined as unique nucleotide sequences. Clonotypes were aligned to IMGT TRBV, TRBD and TRBJ reference segments using MiTCR v1.1. The analysis included only V-J combinations with a frequency above 0.0001, which together covered approximately 99% of the repertoires. The TCS score was defined as F50 (clonal expansion) divided by E x V (chaos), with BLOSUM62-based TCRdist calculated between CDR3 peptides within each V-J. Welch's t-statistics and random forest reduced around 520 V-J features to some 14, which were used in a naive Bayes classifier (R e1071). Sample size was not statistically predetermined, and blinding of investigators to group allocation was not performed. The paper reports TCR Vbeta CDR3 sequencing of over 130 peripheral blood samples: 40 to 45 ophthalmopathy, approximately 74 hyperthyroidism and around 17 progressor patients.

The chain is encoded by TRBV12-3 or TRBV12-4 joined to TRBJ1-6; the best D guess is TRBD1, with 5 bases matching. Sequenced material: peripheral blood mononuclear cells (PBMCs), taken at new diagnosis, from a patient treated with antithyroid drugs. This clonotype was sampled from a woman aged 40-60 years with Graves disease. Donor details come from another sample of the same person, matched by shared clones. The CDR3 corresponds to CASTLNLGGWSPLHF. The nucleotide sequence reads TGTGCCAGCACCCTAAATCTTGGGGGATGGTCACCCCTCCACTTT.